One sample yielded the 3 T cell receptor beta chains listed below, sequenced in a study of blood T cell repertoires in COVID-19. Using immunoSEQ multiplex PCR, the repertoire was profiled, and TCRdb retains in-frame clones only, with some absent. The table includes 200,000 to 250,000 clones, approximately 89% detected once. What was sequenced was peripheral blood. Receptors originate from a woman between 25 and 40 years old with COVID-19, enrolled during active disease.

This chain links TRBV15 with TRBJ2-7, with D perhaps TRBD2 (5 bases). V lost 2 bases and J 5 bases, leaving 7 bases between the germline ends. Germline assignment: CDR1 LNHNV and CDR2 YYDKDF (reference sequence). The length of the CDR3 is 12 residues. The CDR3: CATSRNGNEQYV. The CDR3 DNA sequence: TGTGCCACCAGCAGAAACGGGAACGAGCAGTACGTC.

The gene calls are TRBV6-1 and TRBJ2-5; 8 bases are a match to TRBD2. Germline CDR1 and CDR2: MNHNS and SASEGT. This CDR3 region has 16 residues. The J segment lost 2 bases and the V segment lost 0 bases, leaving 5 bases of the junction unmatched. This chain's CDR3 is CASSEAPGGGQETQYF. The CDR3, as DNA: TGTGCCAGCAGTGAAGCGCCCGGGGGGGGGCAAGAGACCCAGTACTTC.

V and J are TRBV12-3 or TRBV12-4 and TRBJ2-5; TRBD2 is a possible D gene (5 bases). The length of the CDR3 is 13 residues. V lost 4 bases to trimming and J lost 4 bases, with 10 bases between them. The CDR3 loop is CASSSDLLETQYF. CDR3 DNA sequence: TGTGCCAGCAGTTCGGACTTATTAGAGACCCAGTACTTC.